This T cell receptor beta chain emerged from a study of breast tumors, draining lymph nodes, adjacent tissues. The lymph nodes were axillary draining lymph nodes from breast cancer patients. V lost 3 bases and J 3 bases, leaving 12 bases between the germline ends. The CDR3 has 15 residues. TCRdb independently ran MiXCR on the multiplex PCR reads; one entry per CDR3 protein. The sample yields under 350,000 distinct CDR3 sequences, about 33% seen once. This clonotype showed up just a few times. Antigen: not known. This sequence may be a read error, since a much larger clone differs from it by one base. Findings and limits, study-wide: Tumor T cell lymph node origin was a supported hypothesis, not proven. Data fit most tumor T cells coming from lymph node, expanding in tumor. Tumor and nontumor repertoires were significantly more similar in luminal-like than in basal-like breast cancer. Tumor TCR diversity was below lymph nodes but above nontumor tissue.

The sample comprised axillary lymph node tissue. The receptor's source is a female donor with breast cancer. Some clones in this sample may be carry-over from other donors' samples. V gene TRBV12-3 or TRBV12-4 combines with J gene TRBJ1-3; D not certain. CDR3 amino acids: CASSFAGRLGNTIYF. The CDR3, as DNA: TGTGCCAGCAGTTTCGCGGGCAGGCTTGGAAACACCATATATTTT.